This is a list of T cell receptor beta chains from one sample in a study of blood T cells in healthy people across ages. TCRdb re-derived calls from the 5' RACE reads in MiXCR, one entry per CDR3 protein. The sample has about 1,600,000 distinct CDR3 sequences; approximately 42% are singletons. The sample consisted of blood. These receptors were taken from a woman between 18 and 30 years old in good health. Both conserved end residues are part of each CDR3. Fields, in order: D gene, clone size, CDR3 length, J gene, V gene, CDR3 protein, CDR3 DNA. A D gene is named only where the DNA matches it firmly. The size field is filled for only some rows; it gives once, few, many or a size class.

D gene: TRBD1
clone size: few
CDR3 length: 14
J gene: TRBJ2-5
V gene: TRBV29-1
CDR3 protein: CSAPTQGAGETQYF
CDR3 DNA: TGCAGCGCTCCAACCCAGGGGGCAGGAGAGACCCAGTACTTC

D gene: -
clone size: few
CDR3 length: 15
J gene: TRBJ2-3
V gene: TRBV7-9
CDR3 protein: CASSLVMGQSIPQYF
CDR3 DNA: TGTGCCAGCAGCTTGGTAATGGGACAATCCATACCGCAGTATTTT

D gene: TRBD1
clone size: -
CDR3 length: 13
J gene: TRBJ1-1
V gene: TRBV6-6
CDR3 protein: CASSYEGQPEAFF
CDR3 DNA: TGTGCCAGCAGTTACGAGGGACAGCCTGAAGCTTTCTTT

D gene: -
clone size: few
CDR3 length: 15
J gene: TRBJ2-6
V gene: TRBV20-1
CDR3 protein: CSGVQGSSGANVLTF
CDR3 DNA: TGCAGTGGGGTCCAGGGATCCTCTGGGGCCAACGTCCTGACTTTC

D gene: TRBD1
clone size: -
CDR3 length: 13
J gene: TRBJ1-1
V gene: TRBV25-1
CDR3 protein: CACEGQPNTEAFF
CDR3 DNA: TGTGCCTGTGAGGGACAGCCGAACACTGAAGCTTTCTTT

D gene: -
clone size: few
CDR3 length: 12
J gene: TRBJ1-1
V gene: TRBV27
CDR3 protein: CASSLEKGVAFF
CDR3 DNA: TGTGCCAGCAGTTTAGAGAAGGGGGTAGCTTTCTTT

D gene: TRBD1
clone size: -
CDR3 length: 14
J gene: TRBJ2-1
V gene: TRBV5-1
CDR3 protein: CASSPGQGQYEQFF
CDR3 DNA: TGCGCCAGCAGCCCCGGACAGGGCCAGTATGAGCAGTTCTTC

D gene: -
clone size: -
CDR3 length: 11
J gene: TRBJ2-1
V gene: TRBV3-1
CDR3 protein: CASSLDGPGFF
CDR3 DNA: TGTGCCAGCAGCCTGGACGGGCCAGGGTTCTTC

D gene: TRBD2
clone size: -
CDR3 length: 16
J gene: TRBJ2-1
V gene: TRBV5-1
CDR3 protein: CASSPDPSGINNEQFF
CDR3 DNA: TGCGCCAGCAGCCCCGACCCTAGCGGAATAAACAATGAGCAGTTCTTC

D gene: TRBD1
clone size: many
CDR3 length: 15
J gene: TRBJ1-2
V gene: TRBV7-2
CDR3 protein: CASSPTGVANYGYTF
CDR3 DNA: TGTGCCAGCAGTCCGACAGGGGTGGCTAACTATGGCTACACCTTC

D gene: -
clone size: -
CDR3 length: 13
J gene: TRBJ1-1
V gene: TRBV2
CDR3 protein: CASSEGGPGEAFF
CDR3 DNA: TGTGCCAGCAGTGAAGGGGGCCCAGGTGAAGCTTTCTTT

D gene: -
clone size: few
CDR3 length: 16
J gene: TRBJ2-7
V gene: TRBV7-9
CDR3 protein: CASSLKDPSRSYEQYF
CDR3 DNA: TGTGCCAGCAGCTTAAAGGACCCTAGCCGTTCCTACGAGCAGTACTTC

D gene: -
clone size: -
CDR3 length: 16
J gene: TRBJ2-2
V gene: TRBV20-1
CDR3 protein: CSARGTASASTGELFF
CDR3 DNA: TGCAGTGCTAGAGGTACGGCTAGCGCGAGCACCGGGGAGCTGTTTTTT

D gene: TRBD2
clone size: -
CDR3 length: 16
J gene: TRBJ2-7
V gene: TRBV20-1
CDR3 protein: CSARGLSSGSSYEQYF
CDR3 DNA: TGCAGTGCTAGAGGACTCTCTAGCGGGAGCTCCTACGAGCAGTACTTC

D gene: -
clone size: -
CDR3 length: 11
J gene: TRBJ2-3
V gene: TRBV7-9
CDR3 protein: CAIDGADTQYF
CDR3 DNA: TGTGCCATCGACGGGGCAGATACGCAGTATTTT

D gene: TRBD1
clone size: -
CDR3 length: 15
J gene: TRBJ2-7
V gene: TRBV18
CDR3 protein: CASEDRVGSYNEQYF
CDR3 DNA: TGTGCCAGCGAAGACAGGGTTGGCTCCTACAATGAGCAGTACTTC

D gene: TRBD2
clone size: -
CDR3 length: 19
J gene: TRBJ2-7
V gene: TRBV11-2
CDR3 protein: CASSFPRGGTSGASYEQYF
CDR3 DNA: TGTGCCAGCAGCTTCCCAAGGGGGGGGACTAGCGGGGCATCCTACGAGCAGTACTTC

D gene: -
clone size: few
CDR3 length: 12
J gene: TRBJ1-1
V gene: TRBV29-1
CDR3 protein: CSVDSTVSEAFF
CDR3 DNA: TGCAGCGTTGATTCTACCGTCTCTGAAGCTTTCTTT

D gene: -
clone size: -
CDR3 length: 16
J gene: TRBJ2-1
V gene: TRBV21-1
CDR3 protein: CARLGLAGGPIDEQFF
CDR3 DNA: TGTGCCAGGCTCGGACTAGCGGGAGGGCCTATCGATGAGCAGTTCTTC

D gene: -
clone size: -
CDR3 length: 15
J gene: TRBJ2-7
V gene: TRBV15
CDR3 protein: CATSRDPGYSYEQYF
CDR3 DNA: TGTGCCACCAGCAGAGACCCAGGTTACTCCTACGAGCAGTACTTC

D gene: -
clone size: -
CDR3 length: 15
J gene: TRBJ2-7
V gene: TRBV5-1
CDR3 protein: CASSFGGPGGYGQYF
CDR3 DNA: TGCGCCAGCAGCTTTGGAGGCCCTGGGGGCTACGGGCAGTACTTC

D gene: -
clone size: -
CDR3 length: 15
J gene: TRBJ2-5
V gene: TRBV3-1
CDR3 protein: CASSHALAGQETQYF
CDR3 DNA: TGTGCCAGCAGCCATGCACTCGCGGGGCAAGAGACCCAGTACTTC

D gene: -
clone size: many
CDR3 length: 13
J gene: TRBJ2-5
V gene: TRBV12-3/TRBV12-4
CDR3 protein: CASSFGSQETQYF
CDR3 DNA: TGTGCCAGCAGTTTTGGTTCGCAAGAGACCCAGTACTTC

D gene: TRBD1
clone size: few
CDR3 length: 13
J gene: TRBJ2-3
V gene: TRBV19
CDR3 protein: CASRATGGDTQYF
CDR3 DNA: TGTGCCAGTAGGGCAACAGGGGGCGATACGCAGTATTTT

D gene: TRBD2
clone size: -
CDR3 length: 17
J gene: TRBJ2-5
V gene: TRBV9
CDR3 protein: CASSVGERGGRQETQYF
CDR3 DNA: TGTGCCAGCAGCGTAGGAGAGCGGGGGGGCCGCCAAGAGACCCAGTACTTC

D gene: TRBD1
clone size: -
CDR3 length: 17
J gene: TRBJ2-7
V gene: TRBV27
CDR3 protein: CASSLSGTDISSYEQYF
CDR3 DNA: TGTGCCAGCAGTCTATCCGGGACAGATATAAGCTCCTACGAGCAGTACTTC

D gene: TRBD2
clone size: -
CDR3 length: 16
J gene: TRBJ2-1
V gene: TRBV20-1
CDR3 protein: CSARELAGDGYNEQFF
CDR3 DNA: TGCAGTGCTAGAGAACTGGCGGGAGATGGCTACAATGAGCAGTTCTTC

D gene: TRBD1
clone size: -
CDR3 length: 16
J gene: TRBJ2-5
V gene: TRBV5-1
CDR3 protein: CASSGGTTGGKETQYF
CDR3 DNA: TGCGCCAGCAGCGGCGGTACGACAGGGGGAAAAGAGACCCAGTACTTC

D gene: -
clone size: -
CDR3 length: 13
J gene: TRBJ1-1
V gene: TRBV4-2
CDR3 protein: CASSQGSQPEAFF
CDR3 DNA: TGTGCCAGCAGCCAGGGGAGTCAGCCTGAAGCTTTCTTT

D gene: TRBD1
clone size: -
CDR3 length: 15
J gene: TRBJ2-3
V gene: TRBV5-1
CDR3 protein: CASRLTGVLTDTQYF
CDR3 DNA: TGCGCCAGCAGGCTAACAGGGGTGTTGACAGATACGCAGTATTTT

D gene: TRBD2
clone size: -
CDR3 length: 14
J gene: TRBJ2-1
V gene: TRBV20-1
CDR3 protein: CSARGPAGGQEQFF
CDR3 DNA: TGCAGTGCTAGAGGTCCAGCGGGAGGCCAGGAGCAGTTCTTC

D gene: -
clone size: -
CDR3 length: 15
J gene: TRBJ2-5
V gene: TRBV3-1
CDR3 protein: CASSHHTRGGGEQYF
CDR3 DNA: TGTGCCAGCAGCCATCACACACGGGGAGGCGGGGAGCAGTACTTC

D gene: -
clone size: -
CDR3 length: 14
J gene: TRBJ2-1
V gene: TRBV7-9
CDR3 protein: CASSVAQGRNEQFF
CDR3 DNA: TGTGCCAGCAGCGTAGCGCAGGGGCGGAATGAGCAGTTCTTC

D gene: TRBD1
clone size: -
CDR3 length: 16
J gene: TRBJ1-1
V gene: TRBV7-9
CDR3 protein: CASSAPGQGADTEAFF
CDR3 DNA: TGTGCCAGCAGCGCACCGGGACAGGGGGCCGACACTGAAGCTTTCTTT

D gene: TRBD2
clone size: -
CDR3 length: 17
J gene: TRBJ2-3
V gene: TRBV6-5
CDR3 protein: CASSHEATSGGRDTQYF
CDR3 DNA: TGTGCCAGCAGTCACGAGGCGACTAGCGGGGGCAGGGATACGCAGTATTTT

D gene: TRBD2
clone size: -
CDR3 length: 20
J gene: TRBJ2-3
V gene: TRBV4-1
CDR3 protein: CASSRLAWLAGGRVTDAQYF
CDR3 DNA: TGCGCCAGCAGCCGGCTAGCTTGGCTAGCGGGGGGGCGAGTCACAGATGCGCAGTATTTT

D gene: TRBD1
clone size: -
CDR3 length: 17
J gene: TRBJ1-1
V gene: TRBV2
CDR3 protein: CASSLNDRGLIGTEAFF
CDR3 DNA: TGTGCCAGCAGTCTAAACGACAGGGGGCTAATAGGCACTGAAGCTTTCTTT

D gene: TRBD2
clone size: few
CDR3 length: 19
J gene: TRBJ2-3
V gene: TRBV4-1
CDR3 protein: CASSQDRRRLAGGADTQYF
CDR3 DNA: TGCGCCAGCAGCCAAGATCGACGGAGACTAGCGGGGGGTGCAGATACGCAGTATTTT

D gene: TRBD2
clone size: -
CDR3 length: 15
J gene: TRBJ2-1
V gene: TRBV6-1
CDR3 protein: CASSEVGSGGGEQFF
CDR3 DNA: TGTGCCAGCAGTGAAGTGGGTAGCGGGGGGGGTGAGCAGTTCTTC

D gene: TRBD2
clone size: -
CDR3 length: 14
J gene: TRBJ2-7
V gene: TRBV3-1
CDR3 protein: CASSPAGVSGMQYF
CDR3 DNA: TGTGCCAGCAGCCCGGCGGGAGTATCGGGTATGCAGTACTTC